These T cell receptor beta chains were read from a single sample in a study of cytomegalovirus exposure and HLA in healthy donors. The data were produced by immunoSEQ multiplex PCR, yet TCRdb's version contains in-frame clones alone and is incomplete. The table includes hundreds of thousands of clones, over 75% detected once. The material sequenced was PBMCs. Source of these receptors: a woman between 18 and 29 years old in good health and CMV-seropositive. The CDR3 runs from the conserved cysteine through the conserved F or W. D genes are given only for firm matches. Clone size is given for some rows only: seen once, a few or many times, or a class if the clone is expanded.

d_call clone_size j_call v_call cdr3_nt cdr3_aa
NA NA TRBJ1-1 TRBV27 TGTGCCAGCAGTTTATCCCACAGGCCGAACACTGAAGCTTTCTTT CASSLSHRPNTEAFF
NA NA TRBJ1-1 TRBV30 TGTGCCTGGAGTCCTCGGACTGAAGCTTTCTTT CAWSPRTEAFF
NA NA TRBJ1-5 TRBV7-9 TGTGCCAGCAGCCACGACGGGGGCAATCAGCCCCAGCATTTT CASSHDGGNQPQHF
TRBD1 NA TRBJ1-5 TRBV10-1 TGCGCCACCTCCCGCTCACGACAGGGAGATCAGCCCCAGCATTTT CATSRSRQGDQPQHF
NA NA TRBJ2-1 TRBV18 TGTGCCAGCTCACCACGCAGGGACAATGAGCAGTTCTTC CASSPRRDNEQFF
TRBD1 NA TRBJ2-7 TRBV5-3 TGTGCCAGAAGCTCGGGACAGCGAAGTAGGGCCTACGAGCAGTACTTC CARSSGQRSRAYEQYF
NA NA TRBJ2-3 TRBV4-2 TGTGCCAGCAGCCAAGGAGCCCAGGGGACAGATACGCAGTATTTT CASSQGAQGTDTQYF
TRBD1 NA TRBJ2-3 TRBV5-1 TGCGCCAGCAGCTTATGGACCGGGACAGGGGGCTCAGATACGCAGTATTTT CASSLWTGTGGSDTQYF
TRBD2 NA TRBJ2-7 TRBV6-5 TGTGCCAGCAGTTACAGGGAGGGTCCCTACGAGCAGTACTTC CASSYREGPYEQYF
NA NA TRBJ1-1 TRBV18 TGTGCCAGCTCACCCAGGGTCGGGAACACTGAAGCTTTCTTT CASSPRVGNTEAFF
NA NA TRBJ1-2 TRBV28 TGTGCCAGCAGTTTAGCCCCTGGCAGGGTAGGTCGCGTTAACTATGGCTACACCTTC CASSLAPGRVGRVNYGYTF
NA NA TRBJ1-5 TRBV15 TGTGCCACCAGCAGAGATCCCGGGGGAGGTCAGCCCCAGCATTTT CATSRDPGGGQPQHF
NA NA TRBJ1-5 TRBV6-6 TGTGCCAGCAGTTATGCCCCCCAGGTTCCGAATCAGCCCCAGCATTTT CASSYAPQVPNQPQHF
NA NA TRBJ1-2 TRBV10-1 TGCGCCAGCAGTGACTCTTCCTATGGCTACACCTTC CASSDSSYGYTF
TRBD1 NA TRBJ1-1 TRBV28 TGTGCCAGCAGTTTATTGCTTAGGGGGCAAACGTCTGAAGCTTTCTTT CASSLLLRGQTSEAFF
NA NA TRBJ2-1 TRBV9 TGTGCCAGCAGCCGGTCGGGGACCTACAATGAGCAGTTCTTC CASSRSGTYNEQFF
NA few TRBJ2-3 TRBV28 TGTGCCAGCAGTTTCGGAGGGGATACGCAGTATTTT CASSFGGDTQYF
NA NA TRBJ2-7 TRBV28 TGTGCCAGCAGTTTTAGTACCTACGAGCAGTACTTC CASSFSTYEQYF
NA NA TRBJ2-7 TRBV4-1 TGCGCCAGCAGCCAAAGGGGCCTCTCCTACGAGCAGTACTTC CASSQRGLSYEQYF
TRBD2 NA TRBJ2-7 TRBV28 TGTGCCACCTTACTAGCGGGAGCGGGTCCGTACGAGCAGTACTTC CATLLAGAGPYEQYF
NA NA TRBJ1-4 TRBV5-1 TGCGCCAGCAGCTTCGGACAGCTAGCTAATGAAAAACTGTTTTTT CASSFGQLANEKLFF
NA NA TRBJ2-3 TRBV4-1 TGCGCCAGCAGCCAAGGGCCCCCAGATACGCAGTATTTT CASSQGPPDTQYF
TRBD1 NA TRBJ1-4 TRBV9 TGTGCCAGCAGCGTACCCCGGCCGGGACAGATAGAAAAACTGTTTTTT CASSVPRPGQIEKLFF
NA NA TRBJ2-7 TRBV14 TGTGCCAGCAGCCCATATACGACAGTTTACGAGCAGTACTTC CASSPYTTVYEQYF
NA few TRBJ2-3 TRBV6-4 TGTGCCAGCAGTCAAGGGGCTGGCAGCACAGATACGCAGTATTTT CASSQGAGSTDTQYF
NA NA TRBJ2-7 TRBV27 TGTGCCAGCAGTGCAGGGTTAACCTACGAGCAGTACTTC CASSAGLTYEQYF
TRBD1 NA TRBJ1-2 TRBV19 TGTGCCAGTGCTCGACAGGGGGCGCAGGGCTACACCTTC CASARQGAQGYTF
NA NA TRBJ1-3 TRBV19 TGTGCCAGCCGGGGGGGAGATGAGGGAAACACCATATATTTT CASRGGDEGNTIYF
NA NA TRBJ2-1 TRBV28 TGTGCCAGCAGTTTGGGGGGGGGCGGGACTCTTCATGAGCAGTTCTTC CASSLGGGGTLHEQFF
NA NA TRBJ1-2 TRBV29-1 TGCAGCGTTGATATACAGGACTATGGCTACACCTTC CSVDIQDYGYTF
TRBD1 NA TRBJ1-5 TRBV4-1 TGCGCCAGCAGCCAAGGAACAGGGGGCTATAGCAATCAGCCCCAGCATTTT CASSQGTGGYSNQPQHF
NA NA TRBJ2-7 TRBV27 TGTGCCAGCACCGCGGGGAACTACGAGCAGTACTTC CASTAGNYEQYF
NA NA TRBJ1-1 TRBV27 TGTGCCAGCGCAGGGTTCACTGAAGCTTTCTTT CASAGFTEAFF
TRBD1 NA TRBJ1-2 TRBV7-2 TGTGCCAGCAGCTTACCAAGGACAGGGGATGGCTACACCTTC CASSLPRTGDGYTF
NA NA TRBJ2-7 TRBV30 TGTGCCTGGAGGACACAGGGCTCCTACGAGCAGTACTTC CAWRTQGSYEQYF
TRBD1 once TRBJ1-4 TRBV30 TGTGCCCGGAGGGACAGCCCCGGTGAAAAACTGTTTTTT CARRDSPGEKLFF
NA NA TRBJ2-2 TRBV7-9 TGTGCCAGCAGCTCCTTGAGGACTGCGGCCGGGGAGCTGTTTTTT CASSSLRTAAGELFF
TRBD1 NA TRBJ1-1 TRBV30 TGTGCCTGGAGCAGGGGGACTGTTGGCTCGAACACTGAAGCTTTCTTT CAWSRGTVGSNTEAFF
TRBD1 NA TRBJ1-5 TRBV19 TGTGCCAGTAGTATCGACCCACGGGACAGCGCTTATAGCAATCAGCCCCAGCATTTT CASSIDPRDSAYSNQPQHF
TRBD1 NA TRBJ2-1 TRBV7-2 TGTGCCAGCAGCCCCGTCGGGACAGCCTACAATGAGCAGTTCTTC CASSPVGTAYNEQFF